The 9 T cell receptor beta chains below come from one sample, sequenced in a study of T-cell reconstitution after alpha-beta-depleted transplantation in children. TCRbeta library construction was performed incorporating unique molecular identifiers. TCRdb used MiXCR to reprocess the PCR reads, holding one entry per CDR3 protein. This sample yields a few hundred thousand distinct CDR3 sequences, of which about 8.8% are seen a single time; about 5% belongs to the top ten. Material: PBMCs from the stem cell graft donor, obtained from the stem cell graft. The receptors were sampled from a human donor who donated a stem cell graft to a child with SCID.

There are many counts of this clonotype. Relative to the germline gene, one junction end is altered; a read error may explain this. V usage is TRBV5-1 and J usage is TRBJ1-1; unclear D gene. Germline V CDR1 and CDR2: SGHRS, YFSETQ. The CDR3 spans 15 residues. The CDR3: CASSLGDGLNPEAFF. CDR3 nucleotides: TGCGCCAGCAGCTTGGGTGACGGGTTGAACCCTGAAGCTTTCTTT. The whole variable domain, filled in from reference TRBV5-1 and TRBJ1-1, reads KAGVTQTPRYLIKTRGQQVTLSCSPISGHRSVSWYQQTPGQGLQFLFEYFSETQRNKGNFPGRFSGRQFSNSRSEMNVSTLELGDSALYLCASSLGDGLNPEAFFGQGTRLTVV.

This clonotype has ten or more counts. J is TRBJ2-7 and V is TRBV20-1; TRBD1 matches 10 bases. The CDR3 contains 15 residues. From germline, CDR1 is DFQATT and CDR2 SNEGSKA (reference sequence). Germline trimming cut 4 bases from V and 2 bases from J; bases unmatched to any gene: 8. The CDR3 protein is CSATHGTGVTYEQYF. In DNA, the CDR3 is TGCAGTGCTACCCATGGGACAGGGGTGACCTACGAGCAGTACTTC.

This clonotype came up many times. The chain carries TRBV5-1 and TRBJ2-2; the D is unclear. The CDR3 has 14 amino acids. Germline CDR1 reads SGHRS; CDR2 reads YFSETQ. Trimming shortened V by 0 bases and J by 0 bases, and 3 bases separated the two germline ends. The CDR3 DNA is TGCGCCAGCAGCTTGGACGCGAACACCGGGGAGCTGTTTTTT. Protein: CASSLDANTGELFF. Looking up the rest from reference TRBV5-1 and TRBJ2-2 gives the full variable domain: KAGVTQTPRYLIKTRGQQVTLSCSPISGHRSVSWYQQTPGQGLQFLFEYFSETQRNKGNFPGRFSGRQFSNSRSEMNVSTLELGDSALYLCASSLDANTGELFFGEGSRLTVL.

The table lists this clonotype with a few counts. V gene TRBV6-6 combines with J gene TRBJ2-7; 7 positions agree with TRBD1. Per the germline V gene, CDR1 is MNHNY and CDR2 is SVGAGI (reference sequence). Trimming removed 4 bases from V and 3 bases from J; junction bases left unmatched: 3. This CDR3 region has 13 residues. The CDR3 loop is CASSFWDSYEQYF. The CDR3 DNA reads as TGTGCCAGCAGTTTCTGGGACAGCTACGAGCAGTACTTC.

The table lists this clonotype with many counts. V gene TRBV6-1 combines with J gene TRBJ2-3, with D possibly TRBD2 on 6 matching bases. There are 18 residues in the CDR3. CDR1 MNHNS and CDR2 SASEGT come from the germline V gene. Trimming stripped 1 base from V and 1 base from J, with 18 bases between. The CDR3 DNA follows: TGTGCCAGCAGTGAAGTATCGGGGGTATCCTATCGCACAGATACGCAGTATTTT. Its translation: CASSEVSGVSYRTDTQYF.

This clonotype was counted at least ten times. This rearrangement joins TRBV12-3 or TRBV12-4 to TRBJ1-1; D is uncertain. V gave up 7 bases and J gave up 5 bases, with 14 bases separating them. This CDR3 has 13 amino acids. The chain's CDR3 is CASIQNMGTEAFF. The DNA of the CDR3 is TGTGCCAGCATCCAAAACATGGGGACTGAAGCTTTCTTT.

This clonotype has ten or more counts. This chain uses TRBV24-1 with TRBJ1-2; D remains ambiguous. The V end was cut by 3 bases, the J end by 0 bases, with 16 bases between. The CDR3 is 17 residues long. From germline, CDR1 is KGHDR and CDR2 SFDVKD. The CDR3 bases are TGTGCCACCAGTGATCCTAGAGGGCAAGAGCCTAACTATGGCTACACCTTC. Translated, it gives CATSDPRGQEPNYGYTF.

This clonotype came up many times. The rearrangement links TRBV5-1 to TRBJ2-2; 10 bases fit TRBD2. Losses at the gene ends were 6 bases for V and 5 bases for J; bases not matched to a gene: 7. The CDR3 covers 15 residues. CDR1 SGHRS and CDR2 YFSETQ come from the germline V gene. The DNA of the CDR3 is TGCGCCAGCAAGTGGCTAGCGGGGGAGACCGGGGAGCTGTTTTTT. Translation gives CASKWLAGETGELFF.

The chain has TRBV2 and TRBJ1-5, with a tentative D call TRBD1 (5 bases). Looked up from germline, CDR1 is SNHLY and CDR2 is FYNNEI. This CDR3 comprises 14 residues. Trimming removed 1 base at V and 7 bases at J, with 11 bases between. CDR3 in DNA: TGTGCCAGCAGTGAAGGGGGGGGTTGGCAGCCCCAGCATTTT. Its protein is CASSEGGGWQPQHF.